The clone carrying this TCR beta chain was seen ten or more times. A much larger clone sits a single nucleotide away, making a read error possible. Both iRepertoire HTBI primers and Arm-PCR of CDR3 regions were used to build the TCR beta libraries. TCRdb redid the calling of the multiplex PCR reads with MiXCR, one entry per CDR3 protein. The sample lists 450,000 to 650,000 distinct CDR3 sequences; about 16% were seen once. V dropped 5 bases and J dropped 3 bases, with 4 bases sitting between them. The germline V gene has CDR1 SGHTA and CDR2 FQGNSA. The length of the CDR3 is 11 residues. The source of the sample is a study of regulatory T cells in long-lasting Graves disease. The time point is: newly diagnosed GD, antithyroid drugs for less than 3 months. PBMC RNA was the source of the TCR library. This sample was also put to use in a study of T cells in Graves' hyperthyroidism and ophthalmopathy.

This sample comprised peripheral blood mononuclear cells (PBMCs), obtained at new diagnosis, from a patient treated with antithyroid drugs. This TCR derives from a woman aged 35-65 years with Graves disease. The chain couples TRBV7-2 to TRBJ2-5; D not certain. CDR3 in DNA: TGTGCCAGCAGCATAGAAGAGACCCAGTACTTC. This gives the protein CASSIEETQYF. Based on the CDR3 plus reference TRBV7-2 and TRBJ2-5, the full variable domain is GAGVSQSPSNKVTEKGKDVELRCDPISGHTALYWYRQSLGQGLEFLIYFQGNSAPDKSGLPSDRFSAERTGGSVSTLTIQRTQQEDSAVYLCASSIEETQYFGPGTRLLVL.